A single sample gave rise to the 16 T cell receptor beta chains below, sequenced in a study of T-cell reconstitution after alpha-beta-depleted transplantation in children. The TCRbeta library was prepared with unique molecular identifiers. A single record per CDR3 protein comes from TCRdb applying MiXCR to the PCR reads. Among 330,000 or so distinct CDR3 sequences listed, over 9.5% were seen once. The starting material was PBMCs, obtained before TCRalphabeta/CD19-depleted stem cell transplant. Receptors originate from a boy under two years old with acute myeloid leukemia, due to receive a stem cell transplant.

This clonotype was detected only a few times. The J gene is TRBJ1-5, the V gene TRBV19, with 7 bases matching TRBD1. There are 14 residues in the CDR3. CDR1 is LNHDA and CDR2 is SQIVND in the germline V gene (reference sequence). The J segment lost 4 bases and the V segment lost 8 bases, leaving 8 bases of the junction unmatched. The CDR3: CASRTRGQNQPQHF. The CDR3 coding sequence is TGTGCCAGTCGGACTCGGGGACAGAATCAGCCCCAGCATTTT.

This clonotype came up many times. The V and J genes are TRBV11-2 and TRBJ2-2; D uncertain. Germline V gene sequence: CDR1 SGHAT, CDR2 FQNNGV. The ends were cut back, 3 bases at V and 11 bases at J, with 7 bases in the middle. This CDR3 region has 11 residues. The CDR3 sequence: CASSFRQELFF. The CDR3 bases are TGTGCCAGCAGCTTCCGGCAAGAGCTGTTTTTT.

This clonotype was detected many times. This chain links TRBV9 with TRBJ2-7; TRBD2 agrees at 7 bases. Germline loops: CDR1 SGDLS, CDR2 YYNGEE. The CDR3 loop spans 15 amino acids. V shed 1 base, J shed 7 bases, and the junction held 11 bases outside the gene matches. CDR3 in DNA: TGTGCCAGCAGCGTAAGCGGCGGGAGCGGTGGGGAGCAGTACTTC. Translated, it gives CASSVSGGSGGEQYF.

This clonotype was seen at least ten times. This rearrangement joins TRBV6-5 to TRBJ2-7, with D possibly TRBD2 on 5 matching bases. Germline V gives CDR1 MNHEY, CDR2 SVGAGI. The ends were cut back, 2 bases at V and 8 bases at J, with 10 bases in the middle. The CDR3 contains 12 residues. The chain's CDR3 is CASSYRGLKQYF. In DNA, the CDR3 is TGTGCCAGCAGTTACCGAGGACTCAAGCAGTACTTC.

To note about this clonotype: A read error is possible here, since a much larger clone lies one base away. The chain has TRBV25-1 and TRBJ1-4, with 7 bases identical to TRBD1. Germline-derived CDR1 and CDR2 are MGHDK and SYGVNS. The trim removed 2 bases at V and 8 bases at J, leaving 8 bases unmatched. CDR3 size: 15 residues. DNA of the CDR3: TGTGCCAGCAGTGAAATGGGAGGGGGCTGGGAAAAACTGTTTTTT. Its protein is CASSEMGGGWEKLFF.

There are many counts of this clonotype. The rearrangement links TRBV4-3 to TRBJ2-4; D possibly corresponds to TRBD2 (6 bases). CDR1 is LGHNA and CDR2 is YSLEER in the germline V gene. Trimming removed 0 bases at V and 13 bases at J, with 16 bases between. The CDR3 length is 14 residues. The CDR3 region is CASSQDRLGACQYF. The CDR3, as DNA: TGCGCCAGCAGCCAAGATCGACTAGGGGCCTGCCAGTACTTC.

This clonotype was recorded at least ten times. The gene calls are TRBV20-1 and TRBJ2-2; no firm D call. This CDR3 region has 13 residues. V was shortened by 5 bases and J by 7 bases, with 14 bases between the two germline ends. CDR1 DFQATT and CDR2 SNEGSKA come from the germline V gene (reference sequence). Here the CDR3 reads CSALTNSDGELFF. CDR3 DNA: TGCAGTGCTCTTACAAATTCAGACGGGGAGCTGTTTTTT.

This clonotype was counted many times. The chain employs TRBV7-9 and TRBJ1-2; a possible D gene is TRBD1 (5 bases). Trimming pared 0 bases from V and 6 bases from J, leaving 11 bases between. The CDR3 length is 14 residues. CDR1 SEHNR and CDR2 FQNEAQ come from the germline V gene (reference sequence). CDR3 region: CASSLAPGADGYTF. In DNA form, the CDR3 reads TGTGCCAGCAGCTTAGCCCCCGGGGCGGATGGCTACACCTTC. The full variable domain, its missing parts supplied by reference TRBV7-9 and TRBJ1-2, is DTGVSQNPRHKITKRGQNVTFRCDPISEHNRLYWYRQTLGQGPEFLTYFQNEAQLEKSRLLSDRFSAERPKGSFSTLEIQRTEQGDSAMYLCASSLAPGADGYTFGSGTRLTVV.

This clonotype was detected many times. This chain uses TRBV15 with TRBJ2-3; D not certain. The CDR3 totals 16 residues. V lost 0 bases and J lost 1, with 11 bases in between. Germline assignment: CDR1 LNHNV and CDR2 YYDKDF (reference sequence). The CDR3 loop is CATSRDHRTRTDTQYF. In nucleotides, the CDR3 is TGTGCCACCAGCAGAGATCATCGGACCCGCACAGATACGCAGTATTTT.

This clonotype was seen many times. The genes are TRBV3-1 and TRBJ2-1; 7 nucleotides line up with TRBD2. The CDR3 length is 15 residues. Trimming removed 1 base from V and 1 base from J; junction bases left unmatched: 1. Germline V gene sequence: CDR1 LGHDT, CDR2 YNNKEL (reference sequence). CDR3 bases: TGTGCCAGCAGCCAAGGGACTAGATCCTACAATGAGCAGTTCTTC. Encoded protein: CASSQGTRSYNEQFF.

This clonotype was detected many times. The chain links TRBV5-1 to TRBJ2-3; TRBD2 matches 8 bases. Trimming took 1 base from V and 4 from J; bases not matched to a gene: 5. Germline V gene sequence: CDR1 SGHRS, CDR2 YFSETQ. CDR3 length: 15 residues. CDR3 in amino acids: CASSLIAGMADTQYF. The CDR3 DNA is TGCGCCAGCAGCTTGATAGCGGGGATGGCAGATACGCAGTATTTT.

The V call is TRBV7-2, the J call TRBJ2-7; D is unclear. V was cut by 5 bases and J by 0 bases, with 14 bases left in between. Germline loops: CDR1 SGHTA, CDR2 FQGNSA. This CDR3 has 15 amino acids. DNA of the CDR3: TGTGCCAGCAGCCCCGCGGTAGGTGGCTCCTACGAGCAGTACTTC. Translation gives CASSPAVGGSYEQYF.

This clonotype was seen repeatedly, ten times or more. V is TRBV9 and J is TRBJ1-2, with D hard to call. The length of the CDR3 is 12 residues. The V end was cut by 0 bases, the J end by 8 bases, with 8 bases between. Germline V CDR1 and CDR2: SGDLS, YYNGEE. CDR3 coding DNA: TGTGCCAGCAGCGTAGTGGGCTCCGGCTACACCTTC. This sequence encodes CASSVVGSGYTF.

There are many counts of this clonotype. The genes are TRBV20-1 and TRBJ2-7; D remains ambiguous. CDR1 DFQATT and CDR2 SNEGSKA come from the germline V gene (reference sequence). The CDR3 covers 13 residues. Between the trimmed V and J ends, which lost 1 base and 1 base, there was a span of 8 bases. The CDR3 sequence is CSARGLRSYEQYF. DNA of the CDR3: TGCAGTGCTAGAGGGTTGAGGTCCTACGAGCAGTACTTC.

The chain couples TRBV7-2 to TRBJ2-5, with D perhaps given as TRBD1 or TRBD2 (5 bases each). The germline CDR1 and CDR2 sequences are SGHTA and FQGNSA. This CDR3 contains 14 residues. Trimming shortened V by 5 bases and J by 1 base, and 11 bases separated the two germline ends. CDR3: CASSLFGGQETQYF. The CDR3 bases are TGTGCCAGCAGCCTCTTTGGGGGCCAAGAGACCCAGTACTTC.

This clonotype was seen repeatedly, ten times or more. V and J are TRBV28 and TRBJ2-7; 7 bases are shared with TRBD1. Germline trimming cut 5 bases from V and 3 bases from J; bases unmatched to any gene: 7. In germline, CDR1 is MDHEN, CDR2 SYDVKM. The CDR3 spans 14 residues. The CDR3 DNA reads as TGTGCCAGCAGTACGACAGGGACCATCTACGAGCAGTACTTC. Translating it yields CASSTTGTIYEQYF.